These 28 T cell receptor beta chains were all obtained from the same sample, sequenced in a study of T cells in Graves' hyperthyroidism and ophthalmopathy. Amplification of TCR beta CDR3 regions was performed using RNA transcripts as template. The TCR CDR3 first-round RT-PCR relied on the HTBI primer set. One entry per CDR3 protein, called by TCRdb with MiXCR from the multiplex PCR reads. Among approximately 600,000 distinct CDR3 sequences listed, 14% to 15% were seen once. Sample: blood. These receptor sequences come from a woman between 40 and 55 years old with Graves' ophthalmopathy.

The chain uses TRBV7-6 and TRBJ1-5, with D unclear. Germline CDR1 reads SGHVS; CDR2 reads FNYEAQ. The CDR3 contains 17 residues. V lost 1 base, J lost 0 bases, and 13 bases lay in between. CDR3 nucleotide sequence: TGTGCCAGCAGCTTAGAAGTGGGAGAGTATAGCAATCAGCCCCAGCATTTT. Residues: CASSLEVGEYSNQPQHF.

In this sample, this clonotype turned up a few times. This rearrangement joins TRBV20-1 to TRBJ1-6, with D uncertain. The CDR3 contains 14 residues. Germline V gene lookup returns CDR1 DFQATT and CDR2 SNEGSKA (reference sequence). V shed 2 bases and J shed 8 bases, with 13 bases lying between them. CDR3 coding DNA: TGCAGTGCTAGAATTCCAACCCATGATTCACCCCTCCACTTT. Its translation is CSARIPTHDSPLHF.

This clonotype has ten or more counts. The chain links TRBV15 to TRBJ2-1; no reliable D call. V gave up 4 bases and J gave up 9 bases, with 13 bases separating them. This CDR3 is built from 13 residues. Germline CDR1 LNHNV, CDR2 YYDKDF (reference sequence). CDR3 DNA: TGTGCCACCAGCAACTTTAGGTCTACTGAGCAGTTCTTC. Its protein is CATSNFRSTEQFF.

This clonotype was counted at least ten times. The chain couples TRBV28 to TRBJ2-7; 10 nucleotides line up with TRBD2. V trimming: 3 bases; J trimming: 6 bases; junction bases outside the gene matches: 11. The CDR3 has 16 residues. The V gene's germline CDR1 is MDHEN and CDR2 SYDVKM. For the CDR3, the DNA is TGTGCCAGCAGTTTGGGGCCTAGCGGGAGTCGGTCCGAGCAGTACTTC. As protein: CASSLGPSGSRSEQYF.

The J gene is TRBJ2-4, the V gene TRBV20-1, with D maybe TRBD1 (5 bases). Germline V gene data show CDR1 as DFQATT and CDR2 as SNEGSKA (reference sequence). The CDR3 is made up of 16 amino acids. Trimming shortened V by 0 bases and J by 1 base, and 13 bases separated the two germline ends. CDR3 amino acids: CSARDFKGDAKNIQYF. The CDR3 DNA reads TGCAGTGCTAGAGATTTCAAAGGGGATGCCAAAAACATTCAGTACTTC.

This chain joins TRBV5-4 and TRBJ2-2, with 8 nucleotides matching TRBD1. Germline assignment: CDR1 SGHNT and CDR2 YYREEE (reference sequence). V trimming: 2 bases; J trimming: 3 bases; junction bases outside the gene matches: 9. The CDR3 has 17 residues. CDR3 protein: CASSFGQGMDDTGELFF. In DNA, the CDR3 is TGTGCCAGCAGCTTTGGACAGGGAATGGACGACACCGGGGAGCTGTTTTTT. Using reference TRBV5-4 and TRBJ2-2 for the parts outside the CDR3, the full variable domain is ETGVTQSPTHLIKTRGQQVTLRCSSQSGHNTVSWYQQALGQGPQFIFQYYREEENGRGNFPPRFSGLQFPNYSSELNVNALELDDSALYLCASSFGQGMDDTGELFFGEGSRLTVL.

The rearrangement joins TRBV10-3 to TRBJ1-2; D perhaps matches TRBD1 (5 bases). Germline CDR1 reads ENHRY; CDR2 reads SYGVKD. The CDR3 is made up of 15 amino acids. Trimming removed 0 bases from V and 3 bases from J, with 11 bases in between. In nucleotides, the CDR3 is TGTGCCATCAGTGAGTCAAGGGGTTTGGACTATGGCTACACCTTC. Its protein is CAISESRGLDYGYTF.

V is TRBV11-2 and J is TRBJ1-2; perhaps TRBD1 as D (6 bases). Germline V lookup: CDR1 SGHAT, CDR2 FQNNGV. Trimming pared 1 base from V and 4 bases from J, leaving 25 bases between. The CDR3 extends over 19 amino acids. CDR3 DNA: TGTGCCAGCAGCTTAGGCATATGGTTGGGGGGCGCCTCCGGCTATGGCTACACCTTC. Residues: CASSLGIWLGGASGYGYTF.

This clonotype showed up many times. The J gene is TRBJ2-7, the V gene TRBV20-1, with 11 bases fitting TRBD1. The ends lost 0 bases at V and 3 bases at J; junction bases unmatched: 16. From germline, CDR1 is DFQATT and CDR2 SNEGSKA (reference sequence). The CDR3 extends over 19 amino acids. The CDR3 sequence is CSARDLLYNRDRGVYEQYF. The CDR3 nucleotides read TGCAGTGCTAGAGATCTGCTTTACAACCGGGACAGGGGGGTCTACGAGCAGTACTTC.

About this clonotype: A much larger clone lies a single base off, so this may be a read error. The genes are TRBV15 and TRBJ2-7; D not resolved. The CDR3 runs to 15 residues. The germline gives CDR1 LNHNV, CDR2 YYDKDF (reference sequence). V lost 1 base and J lost 4, with 14 bases in between. CDR3 in amino acids: CATSRVVMTLYEQYF. The CDR3 DNA reads TGTGCCACCAGCAGAGTGGTGATGACCCTGTACGAGCAGTACTTC.

V and J are TRBV4-3 and TRBJ1-3; no clear D gene. Germline V gene sequence: CDR1 LGHNA, CDR2 YSLEER. CDR3 length: 13 amino acids. With 2 bases removed from V and 10 bases from J, the gap between germline ends came to 12 bases. The CDR3 DNA is TGCGCCAGCAGCCAACACCTCGAACGGACCATATATTTT. This encodes CASSQHLERTIYF.

This clonotype was counted a few times. The chain carries TRBV20-1 and TRBJ2-3; 12 nucleotides line up with TRBD2. V trimming: 2 bases; J trimming: 6 bases; junction bases outside the gene matches: 6. This CDR3 comprises 15 residues. Germline CDR1 and CDR2: DFQATT and SNEGSKA (reference sequence). The CDR3 reads CSARRTSGNSDTQYF. As DNA, the CDR3 is TGCAGTGCTAGAAGGACTAGCGGGAACTCCGATACGCAGTATTTT.

This clonotype was recorded many times. The chain uses TRBV4-2 and TRBJ2-5; TRBD2 aligns across 7 bases. Trimming at V came to 6 bases and at J to 4 bases, leaving 2 bases not matched to a gene. CDR1 is LGHNA and CDR2 is YNFKEQ in the germline V gene. The CDR3 runs 12 residues. CDR3 sequence (DNA): TGTGCCAGCAGGAGCGGGGCAGAGACCCAGTACTTC. Amino acid sequence: CASRSGAETQYF.

Points on this clonotype: A much more abundant neighbour one base away suggests this may be a read error. The CDR3 coding sequence is TGCGCCAGCAGCTTGGCGGCAGGGGAACTCCACTATGGCCACACCTTC. As protein: CASSLAAGELHYGHTF. V usage is TRBV5-1 and J usage is TRBJ1-2, with a possible D match to TRBD1 (6 bases). This CDR3 contains 16 residues. Per the germline V gene, CDR1 is SGHRS and CDR2 is YFSETQ.

This clonotype has a count of ten or more. The junction departs from germline at one end; a sequencing error may be responsible. The V gene is TRBV6-5, the J gene TRBJ1-5; D not certain. The CDR3 is 13 residues long. Germline V gene data show CDR1 as MNHEY and CDR2 as SVGAGI. The CDR3 DNA is TGTGCCAGCGTCTCAGGAAACAATCACCCCCAGCATTTT. Protein product: CASVSGNNHPQHF.

The chain uses TRBV28 and TRBJ2-7, with D possibly being TRBD1 or TRBD2 (5 bases each). This CDR3 comprises 15 residues. The V end was cut by 5 bases, the J end by 3 bases, with 17 bases between. Germline CDR1 reads MDHEN; CDR2 reads SYDVKM. The CDR3 DNA follows: TGTGCCAGCAGTCCTCTTAACCGGGGCAGCTACGAGCAGTACTTC. It encodes CASSPLNRGSYEQYF.

Many counts were recorded for this clonotype. This chain connects TRBV12-3 or TRBV12-4 to TRBJ1-1, with unresolved D. The germline V and J ends were trimmed by 3 bases and 4 bases, with 15 bases remaining between them. CDR3 length equals 15 residues. Here the CDR3 DNA reads TGTGCCAGCAGTTTTGGGGTTAATTGGGGCACTGAAGCTTTCTTT. It yields the protein CASSFGVNWGTEAFF.

This clonotype was seen a handful of times. The chain links TRBV6-5 to TRBJ1-1; D perhaps matches TRBD1 (5 bases). CDR3 length equals 14 residues. The V gene's germline CDR1 is MNHEY and CDR2 SVGAGI. Trimming took 7 bases from V and 0 from J, leaving 12 bases between them. CDR3 nucleotides: TGTGCCAGCATCGGGGGTTTTATGAACACTGAAGCTTTCTTT. It yields the protein CASIGGFMNTEAFF.

This clonotype has at least ten counts. The V call is TRBV19, the J call TRBJ2-7; D might be TRBD1 (5 bases). Per the germline V gene, CDR1 is LNHDA and CDR2 is SQIVND (reference sequence). With 1 base removed from V and 0 bases from J, the gap between germline ends came to 19 bases. The CDR3 loop spans 18 amino acids. In DNA form, the CDR3 reads TGTGCCAGTAGTATAGTAGGAACAGGCCTAATTTACTCCTACGAGCAGTACTTC. It yields the protein CASSIVGTGLIYSYEQYF.

The table lists this clonotype with many counts. The CDR3 sequence: CASSQVSERGEQYF. As DNA, the CDR3 is TGTGCCAGCAGCCAGGTTAGCGAGAGAGGCGAGCAGTACTTC. The V call is TRBV9, the J call TRBJ2-7; possible D gene TRBD2, 5 bases. Germline CDR1 and CDR2: SGDLS and YYNGEE. The V and J ends lost 4 bases and 6 bases respectively, with 17 bases between them. The CDR3 length is 14 residues.

This clonotype was counted many times. CDR3 bases: TGCAGTGCTCAACCCCCGGGACGGAACACCGGGGAGCTGTTTTTT. Its translation is CSAQPPGRNTGELFF. The chain combines TRBV20-1 with TRBJ2-2, with D perhaps matching TRBD1 or TRBD2 (5 bases each). Trimming left V 5 bases short and J 1 base short, with 14 bases between. CDR1 is DFQATT, CDR2 SNEGSKA, per germline (reference sequence). The CDR3 runs 15 residues.

The sample holds many counts of this clonotype. The chain employs TRBV6-1 and TRBJ1-1; TRBD1 agrees at 8 bases. Germline CDR1 and CDR2: MNHNS and SASEGT. This CDR3 has 14 amino acids. V shed 9 bases and J 1 base; nucleotides not matched to a gene: 7. CDR3 residues: CASCRTGRNTEAFF. DNA for the CDR3: TGTGCCAGTTGTAGGACAGGGAGGAACACTGAAGCTTTCTTT.

Ten or more counts support this clonotype. The V and J genes are TRBV28 and TRBJ2-7, with 10 bases fitting TRBD2. The CDR3 is 14 amino acids. Germline V gene sequence: CDR1 MDHEN, CDR2 SYDVKM. V dropped 6 bases and J dropped 4; count of bases not matched to a gene: 6. The CDR3 nucleotides are TGTGCCAGCAGCCCAGGACTAGCGGAATACGAGCAGTACTTC. Its protein is CASSPGLAEYEQYF.

There are many counts of this clonotype. The chain combines TRBV4-1 with TRBJ2-7, with 8 positions matching TRBD2. The V and J ends lost 0 bases and 7 bases, in that order; junction bases with no gene match: 11. In germline, CDR1 is MGHRA, CDR2 YSYEKL. CDR3 length: 16 amino acids. As DNA, the CDR3 is TGCGCCAGCAGCCAAGATAGCGGGGCGGCGTGGAGGGAGCAGTACTTC. Its translation is CASSQDSGAAWREQYF.

This clonotype has a handful of counts. The chain recombines TRBV29-1 with TRBJ2-7, with a tentative D call TRBD2 (5 bases). V gave up 4 bases and J gave up 0 bases, with 10 bases separating them. The CDR3 spans 13 residues. The germline V gene has CDR1 SQVTM and CDR2 ANQGSEA. CDR3 in DNA: TGCAGCGTTGGAAGCGGTCTCTCCTACGAGCAGTACTTC. Encoded protein: CSVGSGLSYEQYF.

This clonotype was seen at least ten times. The chain couples TRBV5-1 to TRBJ2-7; 8 positions match TRBD2. The V gene's germline CDR1 is SGHRS and CDR2 YFSETQ. This CDR3 has 14 amino acids. V lost 8 bases to trimming and J lost 1 base; unmatched junction nucleotides: 8. The CDR3 nucleotides read TGCGCCAGTAAGAGCGGGAGTGAGTCCTACGAGCAGTACTTC. Amino acids: CASKSGSESYEQYF.

This clonotype has ten or more counts. The gene calls are TRBV7-2 and TRBJ2-7; D is unresolved. This CDR3 has 14 amino acids. Trimming pared 0 bases from V and 0 bases from J, leaving 6 bases between. Germline-derived CDR1 and CDR2 are SGHTA and FQGNSA. In DNA, the CDR3 is TGTGCCAGCAGCTTAGCCAGAGCCTCCTACGAGCAGTACTTC. It translates to CASSLARASYEQYF.

This clonotype occurred many times. The rearrangement joins TRBV5-4 to TRBJ1-2, with TRBD1 matching over 7 bases. Germline assignment: CDR1 SGHNT and CDR2 YYREEE (reference sequence). With V trimmed by 4 bases and J by 6 bases, 9 bases remained unmatched. This CDR3 is 14 amino acids long. Here the CDR3 reads CASSPTTGLDGYTF. CDR3 DNA: TGTGCCAGCAGCCCTACGACAGGGTTAGATGGCTACACCTTC.